This T cell receptor beta chain comes out of a study of Ad26.COV2.S vaccination and SARS-CoV-2 variants. Study-wide background: Participant was drawn from the COV1001 Ad26.COV2.S trial arm.

Clones were read by immunoSEQ multiplex PCR, and TCRdb kept only the in-frame ones, dropping some. The data contain about 350,000 clones, 85% to 90% of them seen just once; the ten biggest clones take up about 5%. Points on this clone: Its antigen remains unknown. Germline and junction disagree at one end, which may indicate a read error.

Overall study results and limits: Assessments of TCR breadth and depth may have underestimated the total T cell responses. The study found higher spike-specific TCR breadth in vaccine than placebo recipients.

CDR1 is PRHDT, CDR2 FYEKMQ, per germline (reference sequence). There are 12 residues in the CDR3. Treatment in this sample: 15 to 20 received Ad26.COV2.S at low or high dose, single or two shots; 5 received placebo; per-sample allocation not given. Day 63 after the first vaccine or placebo injection was the time point for sampling. The donor was a Boston adult aged 18-55 years. The clonotype was recovered from a person between 18 and 59 years old who received the Ad26.COV2.S COVID-19 vaccine or a placebo. Material: peripheral blood, obtained in a trial of Ad26.COV2.S vaccine versus placebo. The chain has TRBV13 and TRBJ1-1; D not certain. The CDR3 spells CASSSRNTEAFF. The CDR3 coding sequence is TGTGCCAGCAGCTCTCGGAACACGGAAGCTTTCTTT.